These T cell receptor beta chains were read from a single sample in a study of human T cells and chemical hapten exposure. TCRdb passed the RACE reads through MiXCR, listing each CDR3 protein once. Among about 120,000 distinct CDR3 sequences listed, around 15% were seen once. The source was whole blood, collected in connection with sensitization to the hapten diphenylcyclopropenone (DPC). The receptor set was obtained from a man between 18 and 29 years old with alopecia areata. Some clones in this sample may be carry-over from other donors' samples. Both conserved end residues are part of each CDR3. A D gene is named only where the DNA matches it firmly. Size is stated for part of the rows, as once, few or many counts, or as a class when the clone is expanded.

d_call: NA
v_call: TRBV12-3/TRBV12-4
j_call: TRBJ1-5
clone_size: NA
cdr3_length: 15
cdr3_aa: CASSLTDRPNQPQHF
cdr3_nt: TGTGCCAGCAGCCTAACCGACAGGCCCAATCAGCCCCAGCATTTT

d_call: NA
v_call: TRBV10-3
j_call: TRBJ2-1
clone_size: few
cdr3_length: 14
cdr3_aa: CAIKQGTPSNEQFF
cdr3_nt: TGTGCCATCAAACAAGGGACTCCTTCCAATGAGCAGTTCTTC

d_call: TRBD1
v_call: TRBV19
j_call: TRBJ1-1
clone_size: NA
cdr3_length: 15
cdr3_aa: CASNKGQGVWTEAFF
cdr3_nt: TGTGCCAGTAACAAAGGACAGGGAGTTTGGACTGAAGCTTTCTTT

d_call: NA
v_call: TRBV27
j_call: TRBJ2-7
clone_size: few
cdr3_length: 13
cdr3_aa: CASSSYQGSEQYF
cdr3_nt: TGTGCCAGCAGTTCTTATCAGGGTTCCGAGCAGTACTTC

d_call: NA
v_call: TRBV6-6
j_call: TRBJ1-5
clone_size: NA
cdr3_length: 14
cdr3_aa: CASSYETDYQPQHF
cdr3_nt: TGTGCCAGCAGTTACGAGACAGATTATCAGCCCCAGCATTTT

d_call: TRBD2
v_call: TRBV29-1
j_call: TRBJ2-5
clone_size: NA
cdr3_length: 14
cdr3_aa: CSVAPSGGVETQYF
cdr3_nt: TGCAGCGTTGCTCCTAGCGGGGGTGTAGAGACCCAGTACTTC

d_call: TRBD2
v_call: TRBV6-5
j_call: TRBJ2-7
clone_size: few
cdr3_length: 15
cdr3_aa: CASSYLGGTAYEQYF
cdr3_nt: TGTGCCAGCAGTTACTTGGGAGGGACTGCCTACGAGCAGTACTTC

d_call: TRBD1
v_call: TRBV9
j_call: TRBJ1-5
clone_size: NA
cdr3_length: 15
cdr3_aa: CASSVGTATNQPQHF
cdr3_nt: TGTGCCAGCAGCGTGGGGACAGCTACAAATCAGCCCCAGCATTTT

d_call: NA
v_call: TRBV5-1
j_call: TRBJ1-2
clone_size: few
cdr3_length: 14
cdr3_aa: CASSLAAINYGYTF
cdr3_nt: TGCGCCAGCAGCTTGGCGGCGATTAACTATGGCTACACCTTC

d_call: NA
v_call: TRBV2
j_call: TRBJ2-5
clone_size: few
cdr3_length: 13
cdr3_aa: CASSTTGQETQYF
cdr3_nt: TGTGCCAGCAGTACGACAGGCCAAGAGACCCAGTACTTC

d_call: TRBD1
v_call: TRBV6-5
j_call: TRBJ1-1
clone_size: few
cdr3_length: 16
cdr3_aa: CASSTPGQAWNTEAFF
cdr3_nt: TGTGCCAGCAGTACGCCGGGACAGGCTTGGAACACTGAAGCTTTCTTT

d_call: NA
v_call: TRBV4-3
j_call: TRBJ1-2
clone_size: few
cdr3_length: 14
cdr3_aa: CASSRTADGSGYTF
cdr3_nt: TGCGCCAGCAGCCGAACGGCAGATGGGTCTGGCTACACCTTC

d_call: NA
v_call: TRBV3-1
j_call: TRBJ2-6
clone_size: many
cdr3_length: 13
cdr3_aa: CASSPIGANVLTF
cdr3_nt: TGTGCCAGCAGCCCCATCGGGGCCAACGTCCTGACTTTC

d_call: TRBD2
v_call: TRBV28
j_call: TRBJ2-7
clone_size: few
cdr3_length: 16
cdr3_aa: CASSLGLAGRSYEQYF
cdr3_nt: TGTGCCAGCAGTTTAGGGCTAGCGGGCCGTTCCTACGAGCAGTACTTC

d_call: NA
v_call: TRBV20-1
j_call: TRBJ1-6
clone_size: few
cdr3_length: 13
cdr3_aa: CSATGVSNSPLHF
cdr3_nt: TGCAGTGCTACAGGGGTCTCTAATTCACCCCTCCACTTT

d_call: TRBD1
v_call: TRBV9
j_call: TRBJ2-2
clone_size: many
cdr3_length: 14
cdr3_aa: CASSSTGRTGELFF
cdr3_nt: TGTGCCAGCAGCTCGACAGGGCGAACCGGGGAGCTGTTTTTT

d_call: TRBD1
v_call: TRBV6-5
j_call: TRBJ2-2
clone_size: NA
cdr3_length: 16
cdr3_aa: CASSSRKNRGPGELFF
cdr3_nt: TGTGCCAGCAGTTCCCGAAAAAACAGGGGCCCCGGGGAGCTGTTTTTT

d_call: TRBD1
v_call: TRBV3-1
j_call: TRBJ1-1
clone_size: NA
cdr3_length: 14
cdr3_aa: CASSQRTGVGRAFF
cdr3_nt: TGTGCCAGCAGCCAACGAACAGGGGTTGGAAGAGCTTTCTTT

d_call: NA
v_call: TRBV29-1
j_call: TRBJ2-2
clone_size: NA
cdr3_length: 14
cdr3_aa: CSVRIGGLTGELFF
cdr3_nt: TGCAGCGTCCGGATAGGGGGACTGACCGGGGAGCTGTTTTTT

d_call: NA
v_call: TRBV20-1
j_call: TRBJ1-5
clone_size: NA
cdr3_length: 15
cdr3_aa: CSAREVHGSRQPQHF
cdr3_nt: TGCAGTGCTAGAGAGGTGCATGGGTCGCGGCAGCCCCAGCATTTT

d_call: TRBD2
v_call: TRBV7-3
j_call: TRBJ2-3
clone_size: few
cdr3_length: 16
cdr3_aa: CASSPLAGGRTDTQYF
cdr3_nt: TGTGCCAGCAGCCCGCTAGCGGGGGGGCGCACAGATACGCAGTATTTT

d_call: NA
v_call: TRBV14
j_call: TRBJ2-3
clone_size: few
cdr3_length: 15
cdr3_aa: CASSRSQNPTDTQYF
cdr3_nt: TGTGCCAGCAGCCGAAGTCAGAACCCCACAGATACGCAGTATTTT

d_call: TRBD1
v_call: TRBV19
j_call: TRBJ2-7
clone_size: many
cdr3_length: 15
cdr3_aa: CASSTPDRGRYEQYF
cdr3_nt: TGTGCCAGTAGTACCCCGGACAGGGGGCGATACGAGCAGTACTTC

d_call: TRBD2
v_call: TRBV4-1
j_call: TRBJ2-3
clone_size: NA
cdr3_length: 15
cdr3_aa: CASSQQRGYTDTQYF
cdr3_nt: TGCGCCAGCAGCCAACAGCGGGGATACACAGATACGCAGTATTTT

d_call: TRBD2
v_call: TRBV6-1
j_call: TRBJ2-5
clone_size: few
cdr3_length: 16
cdr3_aa: CASSGGLARGQETQYF
cdr3_nt: TGTGCCAGCAGTGGCGGACTAGCTAGGGGGCAAGAGACCCAGTACTTC

d_call: NA
v_call: TRBV29-1
j_call: TRBJ2-1
clone_size: many
cdr3_length: 14
cdr3_aa: CSVDRAGSGSEQFF
cdr3_nt: TGCAGCGTTGACCGGGCGGGGTCTGGTAGTGAGCAGTTCTTC

d_call: NA
v_call: TRBV15
j_call: TRBJ2-3
clone_size: many
cdr3_length: 15
cdr3_aa: CATSRDRVSTDTQYF
cdr3_nt: TGTGCCACCAGCAGAGATCGGGTGAGCACAGATACGCAGTATTTT

d_call: TRBD1
v_call: TRBV20-1
j_call: TRBJ2-2
clone_size: few
cdr3_length: 15
cdr3_aa: CSVPTGTGNTGELFF
cdr3_nt: TGCAGTGTCCCGACCGGGACAGGGAACACCGGGGAGCTGTTTTTT

d_call: NA
v_call: TRBV29-1
j_call: TRBJ1-1
clone_size: NA
cdr3_length: 16
cdr3_aa: CSVEFSMWLQGTEAFF
cdr3_nt: TGCAGCGTTGAGTTTAGTATGTGGCTGCAGGGCACTGAAGCTTTCTTT

d_call: NA
v_call: TRBV6-5
j_call: TRBJ1-5
clone_size: few
cdr3_length: 13
cdr3_aa: CASSTQGDQPQHF
cdr3_nt: TGTGCCAGCAGTACCCAAGGAGATCAGCCCCAGCATTTT

d_call: NA
v_call: TRBV20-1
j_call: TRBJ2-7
clone_size: few
cdr3_length: 12
cdr3_aa: CSAISGVYEQYF
cdr3_nt: TGCAGTGCAATAAGCGGCGTTTATGAGCAGTACTTC

d_call: NA
v_call: TRBV7-9
j_call: TRBJ2-3
clone_size: many
cdr3_length: 16
cdr3_aa: CASSSPGRLEGDTQYF
cdr3_nt: TGTGCCAGCAGCTCACCGGGACGCCTGGAAGGGGATACGCAGTATTTT

d_call: NA
v_call: TRBV7-2
j_call: TRBJ2-7
clone_size: NA
cdr3_length: 14
cdr3_aa: CASSSPGGGYEQYF
cdr3_nt: TGTGCCAGCAGTTCACCCGGAGGCGGCTACGAGCAGTACTTC

d_call: NA
v_call: TRBV3-1
j_call: TRBJ2-1
clone_size: NA
cdr3_length: 14
cdr3_aa: CASSQGWPDGEQFF
cdr3_nt: TGTGCCAGCAGCCAAGGGTGGCCCGACGGGGAGCAGTTCTTC

d_call: TRBD2
v_call: TRBV7-2
j_call: TRBJ2-3
clone_size: few
cdr3_length: 16
cdr3_aa: CASSFTSGGAKDTQYF
cdr3_nt: TGTGCCAGCAGCTTTACTAGCGGGGGGGCCAAAGATACGCAGTATTTT

d_call: NA
v_call: TRBV6-5
j_call: TRBJ2-7
clone_size: few
cdr3_length: 13
cdr3_aa: CASSRDLTYEQYF
cdr3_nt: TGTGCCAGCAGCCGCGACCTCACCTACGAGCAGTACTTC

d_call: NA
v_call: TRBV20-1
j_call: TRBJ2-1
clone_size: NA
cdr3_length: 13
cdr3_aa: CSASWTNYNEQFF
cdr3_nt: TGCAGTGCTTCCTGGACGAACTACAATGAGCAGTTCTTC

d_call: TRBD2
v_call: TRBV18
j_call: TRBJ2-7
clone_size: many
cdr3_length: 15
cdr3_aa: CASSSRLAESYEQYF
cdr3_nt: TGTGCCAGCTCATCAAGACTAGCGGAGAGTTACGAGCAGTACTTC

d_call: TRBD1
v_call: TRBV28
j_call: TRBJ1-1
clone_size: few
cdr3_length: 12
cdr3_aa: CASSFQGVFAFF
cdr3_nt: TGTGCCAGCAGTTTCCAGGGGGTGTTCGCTTTCTTT

d_call: TRBD1
v_call: TRBV3-1
j_call: TRBJ2-4
clone_size: NA
cdr3_length: 16
cdr3_aa: CASSHGTGGAKNIQYF
cdr3_nt: TGTGCCAGCAGCCACGGGACAGGGGGAGCCAAAAACATTCAGTACTTC

d_call: TRBD1
v_call: TRBV5-5
j_call: TRBJ1-3
clone_size: few
cdr3_length: 13
cdr3_aa: CASSLYRGDTIYF
cdr3_nt: TGTGCCAGCAGCTTGTACAGGGGGGACACCATATATTTT

d_call: NA
v_call: TRBV2
j_call: TRBJ2-5
clone_size: NA
cdr3_length: 12
cdr3_aa: CASTDREETQYF
cdr3_nt: TGTGCCAGCACGGACAGAGAAGAGACCCAGTACTTC

d_call: NA
v_call: TRBV27
j_call: TRBJ2-2
clone_size: many
cdr3_length: 12
cdr3_aa: CASSFTTGELFF
cdr3_nt: TGTGCCAGCAGTTTTACCACCGGGGAGCTGTTTTTT

d_call: NA
v_call: TRBV7-2
j_call: TRBJ2-7
clone_size: NA
cdr3_length: 14
cdr3_aa: CASSLQGRTYEQYF
cdr3_nt: TGTGCCAGCAGCTTACAGGGGCGTACTTACGAGCAGTACTTC

d_call: NA
v_call: TRBV5-1
j_call: TRBJ2-4
clone_size: few
cdr3_length: 15
cdr3_aa: CASSLVGAAKNIQYF
cdr3_nt: TGCGCCAGCAGCTTGGTAGGGGCAGCCAAAAACATTCAGTACTTC

d_call: NA
v_call: TRBV3-1
j_call: TRBJ1-5
clone_size: few
cdr3_length: 14
cdr3_aa: CASSPDRIGQPQHF
cdr3_nt: TGTGCCAGCAGCCCTGACAGAATTGGACAGCCCCAGCATTTT

d_call: TRBD1
v_call: TRBV6-1
j_call: TRBJ1-6
clone_size: NA
cdr3_length: 14
cdr3_aa: CASSENRGLTPLHF
cdr3_nt: TGTGCCAGCAGTGAGAACAGGGGTTTGACACCCCTCCACTTT

d_call: NA
v_call: TRBV7-9
j_call: TRBJ2-2
clone_size: many
cdr3_length: 15
cdr3_aa: CASDIAGANTGELFF
cdr3_nt: TGTGCCAGCGACATCGCGGGCGCGAACACCGGGGAGCTGTTTTTT

d_call: NA
v_call: TRBV4-1
j_call: TRBJ2-7
clone_size: NA
cdr3_length: 12
cdr3_aa: CASSPPGGEQYF
cdr3_nt: TGCGCCAGCAGCCCTCCCGGGGGCGAGCAGTACTTC

d_call: NA
v_call: TRBV7-3
j_call: TRBJ1-1
clone_size: many
cdr3_length: 14
cdr3_aa: CASSLFGKRTEAFF
cdr3_nt: TGTGCCAGCAGCTTATTTGGCAAGCGGACTGAAGCTTTCTTT